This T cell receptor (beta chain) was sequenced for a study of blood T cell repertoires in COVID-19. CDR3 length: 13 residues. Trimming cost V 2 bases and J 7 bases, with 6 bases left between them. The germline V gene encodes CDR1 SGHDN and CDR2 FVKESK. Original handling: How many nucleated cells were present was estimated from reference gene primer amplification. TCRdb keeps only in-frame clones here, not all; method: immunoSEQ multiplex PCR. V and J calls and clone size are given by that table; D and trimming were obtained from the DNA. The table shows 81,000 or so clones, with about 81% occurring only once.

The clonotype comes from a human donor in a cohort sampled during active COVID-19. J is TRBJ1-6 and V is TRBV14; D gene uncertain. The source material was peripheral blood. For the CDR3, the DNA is TGTGCCAGCAGCCAATGGCGGAATTCACCCCTCCACTTT. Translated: CASSQWRNSPLHF.